This T cell receptor beta chain emerged from a study of cytomegalovirus exposure and HLA in healthy donors. This clone was observed a single time. It was with 60 Vbeta and 13 Jbeta primers that the PCR ran. Sequenced by immunoSEQ multiplex PCR; TCRdb stores in-frame clones only, minus some. The sample has roughly 140,000 clones; around 78% are singletons. CDR1 is SGDLS and CDR2 is YYNGEE in the germline V gene. With V trimmed by 0 bases and J by 1 base, 5 bases remained unmatched. This CDR3 is built from 17 residues. Sequencing was carried out using PBMCs. The chain uses TRBV9 and TRBJ2-3; 10 nucleotides match TRBD2. This TCR was sampled from a woman aged 40-49 years in good health and CMV-seropositive. DNA for the CDR3: TGTGCCAGCAGCGTAGGGTCGAGCGGGAGGGGCACAGATACGCAGTATTTT. It specifies CASSVGSSGRGTDTQYF. Together with reference TRBV9 and TRBJ2-3, the CDR3 gives the full variable domain: DSGVTQTPKHLITATGQRVTLRCSPRSGDLSVYWYQQSLDQGLQFLIQYYNGEERAKGNILERFSAQQFPDLHSELNLSSLELGDSALYFCASSVGSSGRGTDTQYFGPGTRLTVL.